The entry that follows covers one T cell receptor (beta chain) sequence. As yet, its antigen is unknown. This likely reflects a read error, since a far larger clone is one base away. The sample comes from a study of shared clonotypes between healthy human individuals. Study results and caveats: Sampling covered blood only; tissue repertoires likely differ.

Nashville, Tennessee was home to all donors, each a Caucasian adult. Germline V gene sequence: CDR1 SGHVS, CDR2 FQNEAQ. The CDR3 contains 15 residues. Deep was the level used in running the assay. In the source study's methods: Junction-only sequences without quality scores were provided by ImmunoSEQ, so filtering was different. Some clones are missing from TCRdb's copy, which holds only in-frame ones; the method was immunoSEQ multiplex PCR. V and J calls and clone size come straight from that table; D and trimming were deduced from the DNA. Here the sample spans over 400,000 clones, about 72% being singletons.

The sequenced material came from PBMCs. The clonotype originates from a woman aged 40 to 50 in good health. Some clones in this sample may be carry-over from other donors' samples. The chain is built from TRBV7-8 and TRBJ2-1, with D unresolved. CDR3 in DNA: TGTGCCAGCAGCTTAGTTCCAGAGGCCTACAATGAGCAGCTCTTC. It codes for CASSLVPEAYNEQLF.